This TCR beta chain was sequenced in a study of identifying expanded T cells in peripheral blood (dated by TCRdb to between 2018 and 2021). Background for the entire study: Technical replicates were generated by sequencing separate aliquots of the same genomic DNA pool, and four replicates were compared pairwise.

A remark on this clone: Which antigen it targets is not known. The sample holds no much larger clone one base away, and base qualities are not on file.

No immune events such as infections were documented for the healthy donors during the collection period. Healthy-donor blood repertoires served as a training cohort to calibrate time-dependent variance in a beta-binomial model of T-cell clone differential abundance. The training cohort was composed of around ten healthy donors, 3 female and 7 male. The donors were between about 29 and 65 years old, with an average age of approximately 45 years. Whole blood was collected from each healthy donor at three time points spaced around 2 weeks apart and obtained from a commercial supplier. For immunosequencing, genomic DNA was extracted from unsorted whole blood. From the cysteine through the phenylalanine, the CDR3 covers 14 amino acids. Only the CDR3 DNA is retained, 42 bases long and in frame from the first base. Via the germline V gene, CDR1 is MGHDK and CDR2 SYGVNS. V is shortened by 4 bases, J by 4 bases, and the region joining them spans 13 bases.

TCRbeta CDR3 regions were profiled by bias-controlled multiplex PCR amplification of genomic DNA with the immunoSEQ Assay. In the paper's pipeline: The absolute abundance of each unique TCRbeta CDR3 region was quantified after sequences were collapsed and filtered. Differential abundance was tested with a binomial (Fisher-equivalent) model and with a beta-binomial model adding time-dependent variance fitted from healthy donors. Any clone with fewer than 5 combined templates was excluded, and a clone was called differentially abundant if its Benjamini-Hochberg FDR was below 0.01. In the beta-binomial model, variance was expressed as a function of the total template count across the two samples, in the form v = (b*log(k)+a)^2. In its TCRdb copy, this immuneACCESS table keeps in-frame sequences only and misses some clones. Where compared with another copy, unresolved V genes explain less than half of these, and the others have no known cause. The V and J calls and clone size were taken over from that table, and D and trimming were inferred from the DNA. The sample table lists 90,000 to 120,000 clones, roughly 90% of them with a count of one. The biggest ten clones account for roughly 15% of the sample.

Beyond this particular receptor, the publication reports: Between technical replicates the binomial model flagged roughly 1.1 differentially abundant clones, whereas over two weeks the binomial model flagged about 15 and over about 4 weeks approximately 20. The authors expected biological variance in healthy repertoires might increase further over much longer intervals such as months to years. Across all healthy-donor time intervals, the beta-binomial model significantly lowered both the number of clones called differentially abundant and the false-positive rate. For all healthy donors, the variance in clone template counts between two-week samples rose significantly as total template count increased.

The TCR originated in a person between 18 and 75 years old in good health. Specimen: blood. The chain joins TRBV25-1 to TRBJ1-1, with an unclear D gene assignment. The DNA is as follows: TGTGCCAGCAGTGGAGCGGTGATTGGCACTGAAGCTTTCTTT. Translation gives CASSGAVIGTEAFF.